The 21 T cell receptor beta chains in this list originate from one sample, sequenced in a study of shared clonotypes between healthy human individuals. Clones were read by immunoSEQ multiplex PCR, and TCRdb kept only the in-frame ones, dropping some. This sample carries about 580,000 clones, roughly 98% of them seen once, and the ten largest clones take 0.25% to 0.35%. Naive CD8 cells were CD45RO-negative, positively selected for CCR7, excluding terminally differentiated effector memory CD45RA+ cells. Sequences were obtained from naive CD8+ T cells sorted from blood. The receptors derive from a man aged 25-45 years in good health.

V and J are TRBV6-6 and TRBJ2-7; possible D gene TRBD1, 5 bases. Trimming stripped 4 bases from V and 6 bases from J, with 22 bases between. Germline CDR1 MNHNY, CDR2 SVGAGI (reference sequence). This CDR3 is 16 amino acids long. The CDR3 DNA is TGTGCCAGCAGTTTAGGTGGTAGGACAATGATCGGCGAGCAGTACTTC. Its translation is CASSLGGRTMIGEQYF.

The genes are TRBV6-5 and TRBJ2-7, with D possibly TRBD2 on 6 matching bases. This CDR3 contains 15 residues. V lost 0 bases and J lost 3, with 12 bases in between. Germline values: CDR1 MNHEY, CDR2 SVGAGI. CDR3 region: CASSYSSQGGYEQYF. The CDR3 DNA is TGTGCCAGCAGTTACTCCTCGCAGGGAGGCTACGAGCAGTACTTC.

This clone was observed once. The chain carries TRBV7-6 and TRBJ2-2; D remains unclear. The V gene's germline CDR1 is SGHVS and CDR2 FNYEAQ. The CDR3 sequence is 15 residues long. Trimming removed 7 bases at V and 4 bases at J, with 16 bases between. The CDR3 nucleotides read TGTGCCAGCACCCCTCTTGTTGCGGTCACCGGGGAGCTGTTTTTT. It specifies CASTPLVAVTGELFF.

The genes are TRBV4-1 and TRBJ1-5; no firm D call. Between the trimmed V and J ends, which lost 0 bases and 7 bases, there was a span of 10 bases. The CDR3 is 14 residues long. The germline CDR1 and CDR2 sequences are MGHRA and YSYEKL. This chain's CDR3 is CASSQEGGSQPQHF. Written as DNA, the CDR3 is TGCGCCAGCAGCCAAGAAGGAGGGTCCCAGCCCCAGCATTTT.

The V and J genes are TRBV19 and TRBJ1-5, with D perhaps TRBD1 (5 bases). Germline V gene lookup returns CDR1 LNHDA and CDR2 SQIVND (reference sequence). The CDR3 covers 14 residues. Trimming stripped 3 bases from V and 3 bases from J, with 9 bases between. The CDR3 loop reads CASSMGPNNQPQHF. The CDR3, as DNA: TGTGCCAGTAGTATGGGACCGAACAATCAGCCCCAGCATTTT.

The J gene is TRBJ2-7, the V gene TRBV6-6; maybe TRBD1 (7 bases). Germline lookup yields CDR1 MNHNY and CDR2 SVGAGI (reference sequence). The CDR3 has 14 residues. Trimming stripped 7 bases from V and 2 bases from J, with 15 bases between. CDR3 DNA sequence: TGTGCCAGCAACGCGGGACAGCTACCCTACGAGCAGTACTTC. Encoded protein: CASNAGQLPYEQYF.

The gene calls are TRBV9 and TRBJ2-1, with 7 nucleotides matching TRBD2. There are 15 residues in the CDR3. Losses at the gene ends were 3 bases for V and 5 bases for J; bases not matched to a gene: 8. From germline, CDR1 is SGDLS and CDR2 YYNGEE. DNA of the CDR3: TGTGCCAGCAGCGCCCATAGCGGGCCAAACAATGAGCAGTTCTTC. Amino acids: CASSAHSGPNNEQFF.

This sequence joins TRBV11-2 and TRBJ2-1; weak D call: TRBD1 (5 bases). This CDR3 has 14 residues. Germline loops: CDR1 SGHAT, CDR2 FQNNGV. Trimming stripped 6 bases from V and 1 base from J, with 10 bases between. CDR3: CASRPTDSYNEQFF. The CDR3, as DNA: TGTGCCAGCAGACCGACAGATTCCTACAATGAGCAGTTCTTC.

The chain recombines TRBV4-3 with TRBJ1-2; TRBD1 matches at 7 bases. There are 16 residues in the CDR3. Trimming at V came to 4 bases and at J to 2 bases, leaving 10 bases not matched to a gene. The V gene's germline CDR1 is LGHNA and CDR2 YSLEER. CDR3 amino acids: CASSPGLGQTNYGYTF. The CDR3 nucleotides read TGCGCCAGCAGCCCCGGGCTGGGACAGACGAACTATGGCTACACCTTC.

Here the CDR3 reads CASSFHTSGRGSEQFF. In nucleotides, the CDR3 is TGTGCCAGCAGCTTCCACACTAGCGGGAGGGGGAGTGAGCAGTTCTTC. The chain uses TRBV13 and TRBJ2-1; 13 bases map to TRBD2. Losses at the gene ends were 3 bases for V and 9 bases for J; bases not matched to a gene: 8. CDR1 and CDR2 (germline): PRHDT, FYEKMQ (reference sequence). This CDR3 has 16 amino acids.

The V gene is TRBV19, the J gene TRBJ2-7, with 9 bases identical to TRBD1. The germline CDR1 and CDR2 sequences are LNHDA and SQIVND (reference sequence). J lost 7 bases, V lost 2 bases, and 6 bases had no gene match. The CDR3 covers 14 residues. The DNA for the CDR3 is TGTGCCAGTAGTATAAGGGACAGGGTGGGAGAGCAGTACTTC. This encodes CASSIRDRVGEQYF.

As DNA, the CDR3 is TGCGCCAGCAGCCTTAGGACAGGGGGCACAGATACGCAGTATTTT. This encodes CASSLRTGGTDTQYF. V usage is TRBV4-1 and J usage is TRBJ2-3; 9 nucleotides agree with TRBD1. Germline lookup yields CDR1 MGHRA and CDR2 YSYEKL. After removal of 4 bases from V and 1 base from J, the junction contained 3 bases not matched to a gene. The CDR3 has 15 amino acids.

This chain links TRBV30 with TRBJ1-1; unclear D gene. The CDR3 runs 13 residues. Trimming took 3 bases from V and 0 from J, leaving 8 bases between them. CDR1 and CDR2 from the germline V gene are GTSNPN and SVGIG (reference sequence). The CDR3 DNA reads TGTGCCTGGAGCCTCCTGGTGAACACTGAAGCTTTCTTT. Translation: CAWSLLVNTEAFF.

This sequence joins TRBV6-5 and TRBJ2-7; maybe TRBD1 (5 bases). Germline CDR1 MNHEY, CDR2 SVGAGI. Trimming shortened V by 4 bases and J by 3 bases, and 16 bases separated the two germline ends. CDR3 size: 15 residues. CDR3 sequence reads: CASSLGRQFLYEQYF. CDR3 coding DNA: TGTGCCAGCAGTTTAGGAAGACAGTTCCTCTACGAGCAGTACTTC.

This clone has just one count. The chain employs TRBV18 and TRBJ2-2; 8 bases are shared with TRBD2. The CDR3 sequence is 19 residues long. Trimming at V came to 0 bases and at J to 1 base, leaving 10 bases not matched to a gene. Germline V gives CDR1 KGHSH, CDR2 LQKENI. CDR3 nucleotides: TGTGCCAGCTCACCACCCCCCAGCGGGAGACGAAGGAACACCGGGGAGCTGTTTTTT. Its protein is CASSPPPSGRRRNTGELFF.

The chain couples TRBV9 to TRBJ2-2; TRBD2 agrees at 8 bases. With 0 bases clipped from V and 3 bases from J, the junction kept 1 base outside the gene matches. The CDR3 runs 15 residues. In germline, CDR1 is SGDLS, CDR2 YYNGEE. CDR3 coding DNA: TGTGCCAGCAGCGTAGCCGGGAGGGACACCGGGGAGCTGTTTTTT. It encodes CASSVAGRDTGELFF.

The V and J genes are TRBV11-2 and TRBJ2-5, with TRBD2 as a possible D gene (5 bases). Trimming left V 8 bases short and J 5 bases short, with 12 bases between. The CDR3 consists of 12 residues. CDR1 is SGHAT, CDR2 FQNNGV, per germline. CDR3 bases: TGTGCCAGCGCATCAAGGGAGGAGACCCAGTACTTC. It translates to CASASREETQYF.

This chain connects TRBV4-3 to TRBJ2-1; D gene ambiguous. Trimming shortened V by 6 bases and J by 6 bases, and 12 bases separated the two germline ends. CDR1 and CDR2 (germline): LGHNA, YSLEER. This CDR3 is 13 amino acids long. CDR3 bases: TGCGCCAGCAGTCGTGGAGAAATCAATGAGCAGTTCTTC. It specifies CASSRGEINEQFF.

The CDR3 here is CASSQGTQQFF. In DNA, the CDR3 is TGTGCCAGCAGCCAAGGGACCCAGCAGTTCTTC. The V gene is TRBV2, the J gene TRBJ2-1; D could derive from TRBD1 or TRBD2 (5 bases each). The V end was cut by 6 bases, the J end by 11 bases, with 11 bases between. The CDR3 consists of 11 residues. Germline V lookup: CDR1 SNHLY, CDR2 FYNNEI.

CDR3 residues: CASSSGTLTEAFF. The CDR3 bases are TGTGCCAGCAGCTCCGGAACCTTGACTGAAGCTTTCTTT. This sequence joins TRBV7-6 and TRBJ1-1; D is uncertain. This CDR3 has 13 amino acids. In germline, CDR1 is SGHVS, CDR2 FNYEAQ. With 4 bases removed from V and 5 bases from J, the gap between germline ends came to 11 bases.

The CDR3: CASSQPGRMEYNEQFF. CDR3 sequence (DNA): TGCGCCAGCAGCCAACCTGGACGGATGGAGTACAATGAGCAGTTCTTC. V usage is TRBV4-3 and J usage is TRBJ2-1, with D uncertain. Germline V CDR1 and CDR2: LGHNA, YSLEER. Between the trimmed V and J ends, which lost 2 bases and 4 bases, there was a span of 15 bases. This CDR3 is built from 16 residues.